Each of the 10 T cell receptor beta chains below was sequenced from the same sample in a study of cytomegalovirus exposure and HLA in healthy donors (dated by TCRdb to 2015 to 2018). Libraries were made using the immunoSEQ multiplex PCR assay. In TCRdb, the immuneACCESS table is reduced to in-frame sequences with V and J assigned. These tables do not hold every clone; where another copy was compared, an unresolved V gene accounts for under half, and the others remain unexplained. The sample table records under 250,000 clones; about 83% of these occur just once. The biggest ten clones account for around 3% of the sample. The sample was PBMCs. These receptors came from a man between 18 and 29 years old in good health and CMV-seronegative.

V usage is TRBV9 and J usage is TRBJ2-7, with 10 bases identical to TRBD1. The ends lost 1 base at V and 6 bases at J; junction bases unmatched: 7. The CDR3 loop spans 15 amino acids. CDR1 is SGDLS and CDR2 is YYNGEE in the germline V gene. Here the CDR3 reads CASSVLGTGDSEQYF. CDR3 bases: TGTGCCAGCAGCGTACTTGGGACAGGGGATAGCGAGCAGTACTTC.

CDR3 in DNA: TGTGCCAGCAGACCCACAGGGGGTGGTTATAATTCACCCCTCCACTTT. Translation gives CASRPTGGGYNSPLHF. This chain links TRBV27 with TRBJ1-6; 8 bases are a match to TRBD1. CDR1 is MNHEY and CDR2 is SMNVEV in the germline V gene (reference sequence). This CDR3 is 16 amino acids long. The ends lost 6 bases at V and 4 bases at J; junction bases unmatched: 8.

This chain connects TRBV7-9 to TRBJ2-5, with 8 bases fitting TRBD2. The CDR3 sequence is 14 residues long. After removal of 5 bases from V and 5 bases from J, the junction contained 7 bases not matched to a gene. Germline V gene lookup returns CDR1 SEHNR and CDR2 FQNEAQ (reference sequence). As DNA, the CDR3 is TGTGCCAGCAGCGCCCGGACTAGCTTGGAGACCCAGTACTTC. Amino acid sequence: CASSARTSLETQYF. The full variable domain, in which reference TRBV7-9 and TRBJ2-5 provide the parts outside the CDR3, is DTGVSQNPRHKITKRGQNVTFRCDPISEHNRLYWYRQTLGQGPEFLTYFQNEAQLEKSRLLSDRFSAERPKGSFSTLEIQRTEQGDSAMYLCASSARTSLETQYFGPGTRLLVL.

The chain joins TRBV5-1 to TRBJ2-2, with 7 bases fitting TRBD1. This CDR3 is 15 amino acids long. The germline V gene encodes CDR1 SGHRS and CDR2 YFSETQ. V gave up 4 bases and J gave up 0 bases; unmatched junction bases: 3. CDR3 DNA: TGCGCCAGCAGCAAAGGGACAGCGAACACCGGGGAGCTGTTTTTT. This encodes CASSKGTANTGELFF.

This clone was recorded only once. The genes are TRBV6-5 and TRBJ2-7; no firm D call. Germline lookup yields CDR1 MNHEY and CDR2 SVGAGI. V lost 5 bases and J lost 5, with 10 bases in between. The CDR3 runs 12 residues. The CDR3 DNA follows: TGTGCCAGCAGTCCCCACAGCCACGAGCAGTACTTC. This encodes CASSPHSHEQYF.

This clone was counted a single time. In the same sample, other DNA sequences code for this CDR3. The V gene is TRBV6-5, the J gene TRBJ1-1; 8 nucleotides match TRBD1. Trimming removed 6 bases from V and 0 bases from J; junction bases left unmatched: 3. Germline V gene sequence: CDR1 MNHEY, CDR2 SVGAGI. This CDR3 has 14 residues. The CDR3 coding sequence is TGTGCCAGCAGACCGACAGGGGTGAACACTGAAGCTTTCTTT. Protein: CASRPTGVNTEAFF.

This clone appeared once. V usage is TRBV2 and J usage is TRBJ2-1; no clear D. Germline CDR1 and CDR2: SNHLY and FYNNEI. V lost 8 bases to trimming and J lost 0 bases, with 8 bases between them. This CDR3 has 13 amino acids. CDR3 in DNA: TGTGCCAGCTCGGTCCTCTCCTACAATGAGCAGTTCTTC. Residues: CASSVLSYNEQFF.

This clone appeared once. In nucleotides, the CDR3 is TGTGCCAGCAGCGTCTCAGTGAACACTGAAGCTTTCTTT. Protein: CASSVSVNTEAFF. The rearrangement uses TRBV9 and TRBJ1-1; D unclear. The V gene's germline CDR1 is SGDLS and CDR2 YYNGEE. The CDR3 loop spans 13 amino acids. With 2 bases removed from V and 0 bases from J, the gap between germline ends came to 5 bases.

V is TRBV19 and J is TRBJ2-7; 8 bases are a match to TRBD1. With 5 bases clipped from V and 1 base from J, the junction kept 7 bases outside the gene matches. The CDR3 length is 15 residues. Germline CDR1 reads LNHDA; CDR2 reads SQIVND (reference sequence). DNA of the CDR3: TGTGCCAGTAGTTTACGGACAGGGAAGTCCTACGAGCAGTACTTC. Translated: CASSLRTGKSYEQYF.

This chain connects TRBV13 to TRBJ2-5; perhaps TRBD2 as D (5 bases). The CDR3 contains 15 residues. Trimming removed 3 bases at V and 5 bases at J, with 16 bases between. Germline CDR1 and CDR2: PRHDT and FYEKMQ (reference sequence). CDR3 in amino acids: CASSFKPGVSETQYF. In nucleotides, the CDR3 is TGTGCCAGCAGCTTTAAGCCCGGGGTTTCCGAGACCCAGTACTTC.